Following are 12 T cell receptor beta chains from one sample sequenced in a study of cytomegalovirus exposure and HLA in healthy donors. Primers for the PCR totalled 60 Vbeta and 13 Jbeta. Only in-frame clones appear in the TCRdb table, and some are missing; sequencing was by immunoSEQ multiplex PCR. The profile covers over 80,000 clones, with approximately 85% appearing a single time and roughly 3.5% taken by the ten largest. The sequencing sample was made of PBMCs. These TCRs come from a man aged 30-40 years in good health and CMV-seropositive.

J is TRBJ2-2 and V is TRBV5-6; the match to TRBD2 covers 11 bases. The CDR3 is 15 amino acids. Germline loops: CDR1 SGHDT, CDR2 YYEEEE. V was clipped by 2 bases and J by 4 bases; unmatched bases: 1. The CDR3 here is CASSLLAGVTGELFF. The CDR3 DNA reads as TGTGCCAGCAGCTTACTAGCGGGAGTCACCGGGGAGCTGTTTTTT.

J is TRBJ1-3 and V is TRBV7-8; no clear D gene. CDR3 size: 14 residues. CDR1 SGHVS and CDR2 FQNEAQ come from the germline V gene. Trimming took off 2 bases at V and 4 bases at J, with 9 bases between the two ends. The CDR3 sequence is CASSLQESGNTIYF. CDR3 sequence (DNA): TGTGCCAGCAGCTTACAAGAGTCGGGAAACACCATATATTTT.

This chain links TRBV18 with TRBJ2-1; 11 bases map to TRBD1. Germline-derived CDR1 and CDR2 are KGHSH and LQKENI. V trimming: 3 bases; J trimming: 1 base; junction bases outside the gene matches: 5. This CDR3 has 17 residues. The CDR3 loop reads CASSPSDRGLSYNEQFF. The DNA for the CDR3 is TGTGCCAGCTCACCCTCGGACAGGGGGCTATCCTACAATGAGCAGTTCTTC.

The genes are TRBV19 and TRBJ1-1; 9 bases align to TRBD1. The CDR3 is 17 residues long. V trimming: 5 bases; J trimming: 6 bases; junction bases outside the gene matches: 16. The germline V gene encodes CDR1 LNHDA and CDR2 SQIVND (reference sequence). CDR3 sequence: CASSEPGQGTSRAEAFF. The CDR3 DNA reads TGTGCCAGTAGTGAGCCGGGACAGGGAACCTCGCGGGCTGAAGCTTTCTTT.

The chain couples TRBV4-3 to TRBJ2-3, with 9 bases lining up with TRBD2. The V segment lost 1 base and the J segment 3 bases; nucleotides outside the gene matches: 5. The CDR3 runs to 16 residues. CDR1 LGHNA and CDR2 YSLEER come from the germline V gene. The CDR3 coding sequence is TGCGCCAGCAGCCAAGTTAGCGGGAGTATTACAGATACGCAGTATTTT. It is translated as CASSQVSGSITDTQYF.

The rearrangement joins TRBV5-1 to TRBJ2-1; 11 bases match TRBD2. The J segment lost 6 bases and the V segment lost 4 bases, leaving 12 bases of the junction unmatched. CDR1 is SGHRS, CDR2 YFSETQ, per germline. The CDR3 has 17 residues. CDR3 coding DNA: TGCGCCAGCAGCCCTAGGCCGACTAGCGGGACCGTCAATGAGCAGTTCTTC. Translated, it gives CASSPRPTSGTVNEQFF.

V gene TRBV27 combines with J gene TRBJ2-1, with 14 bases that match TRBD2. In germline, CDR1 is MNHEY, CDR2 SMNVEV (reference sequence). The CDR3 covers 19 residues. The ends lost 3 bases at V and 9 bases at J; junction bases unmatched: 16. CDR3 nucleotides: TGTGCCAGCAGTTTTGGGACTAGCGGGAGCTTCCAGGTTCGGAGTGAGCAGTTCTTC. Protein sequence: CASSFGTSGSFQVRSEQFF.

This chain connects TRBV11-2 to TRBJ2-5; D might be TRBD2 (5 bases). CDR1 is SGHAT, CDR2 FQNNGV, per germline. The CDR3 length is 14 residues. V was shortened by 10 bases and J by 5 bases, with 20 bases between the two germline ends. DNA of the CDR3: TGTGCCAACACCACACTACGGGGTGGGGAGACCCAGTACTTC. Encoded protein: CANTTLRGGETQYF.

V and J are TRBV7-2 and TRBJ2-1, with TRBD2 matching 9 bases. From germline, CDR1 is SGHTA and CDR2 FQGNSA. Trimming cost V 3 bases and J 7 bases; bases outside gene matches: 4. The CDR3 length is 14 residues. CDR3 region: CASSLAGGRNEQFF. The CDR3 DNA reads TGTGCCAGCAGCTTGGCGGGAGGGCGGAATGAGCAGTTCTTC.

The chain couples TRBV10-3 to TRBJ2-3; D perhaps matches TRBD2 (5 bases). The germline V gene has CDR1 ENHRY and CDR2 SYGVKD. CDR3 size: 14 residues. Trimming stripped 10 bases from V and 3 bases from J, with 17 bases between. CDR3 bases: TGTGCCACCCAGTTCCCGGACTCAACAGATACGCAGTATTTT. Its translation is CATQFPDSTDTQYF.

On this clone: A junction boundary mismatches the germline segment, possibly from a read error. CDR3 sequence (DNA): TGTTCCAGCAGCTCTACCAAGGAGGCTTACGAGCAGTACTTC. Amino acids: CSSSSTKEAYEQYF. The chain employs TRBV7-9 and TRBJ2-7; possibly TRBD2 for D (5 bases). The CDR3 sequence is 14 residues long. Germline V CDR1 and CDR2: SEHNR, FQNEAQ (reference sequence). Drawing the rest from reference TRBV7-9 and TRBJ2-7, the complete variable domain is DTGVSQNPRHKITKRGQNVTFRCDPISEHNRLYWYRQTLGQGPEFLTYFQNEAQLEKSRLLSDRFSAERPKGSFSTLEIQRTEQGDSAMYLCSSSSTKEAYEQYFGPGTRLTVT.

V and J are TRBV29-1 and TRBJ1-1, with D tentatively TRBD1 (6 bases). The CDR3 is 13 amino acids. Looked up from germline, CDR1 is SQVTM and CDR2 is ANQGSEA. V was clipped by 6 bases and J by 0 bases, with 11 bases between them. The CDR3 DNA follows: TGCAGCGTGCTGGGACATCTGAACACTGAAGCTTTCTTT. This encodes CSVLGHLNTEAFF.